The rows below give T cell receptor beta chains drawn from one sample of a study of cytomegalovirus exposure and HLA in healthy donors. Using immunoSEQ multiplex PCR, the repertoire was profiled, and TCRdb retains in-frame clones only, with some absent. In the table there are approximately 140,000 clones, just under 65% of which are singletons. The sequenced sample was PBMCs. The receptors shown here come from an older woman in good health and CMV-seropositive. Both conserved end residues are part of each CDR3. The D gene is left open where the match is weak. The listing skips clone size in some rows; elsewhere it reads once, few, many or a size class.

v_gene: TRBV7-9; j_gene: TRBJ2-3; abundance: NA; len: 14; d_gene: NA; CDR3aa: CASSLAPTTDTQYF; CDR3nt: TGTGCCAGCAGCTTAGCGCCTACCACAGATACGCAGTATTTT
v_gene: TRBV28; j_gene: TRBJ2-1; abundance: NA; len: 12; d_gene: TRBD2; CDR3aa: CASRLAETEQFF; CDR3nt: TGTGCCAGTCGACTAGCTGAGACGGAGCAGTTCTTC
v_gene: TRBV5-5; j_gene: TRBJ2-7; abundance: NA; len: 15; d_gene: NA; CDR3aa: CASSKAGVQSYEQYF; CDR3nt: TGTGCCAGCAGTAAGGCCGGGGTCCAATCCTACGAGCAGTACTTC
v_gene: TRBV5-1; j_gene: TRBJ2-7; abundance: NA; len: 16; d_gene: TRBD2; CDR3aa: CASSLTSGSIPYEQYF; CDR3nt: TGCGCCAGCAGCTTGACTAGCGGGAGCATCCCTTACGAGCAGTACTTC
v_gene: TRBV7-9; j_gene: TRBJ2-1; abundance: NA; len: 14; d_gene: NA; CDR3aa: CASSLVGLSGEQFF; CDR3nt: TGTGCCAGCAGCTTAGTTGGACTATCGGGTGAGCAGTTCTTC
v_gene: TRBV4-3; j_gene: TRBJ2-7; abundance: few; len: 15; d_gene: TRBD1; CDR3aa: CASSQDRGTGDEQYF; CDR3nt: TGCGCCAGCAGCCAAGATAGGGGGACAGGGGACGAGCAGTACTTC
v_gene: TRBV12-5; j_gene: TRBJ1-2; abundance: NA; len: 17; d_gene: TRBD1; CDR3aa: CASRIWDRGPANYGYTF; CDR3nt: TGTGCTAGTCGGATATGGGACAGGGGTCCAGCTAACTATGGCTACACCTTC
v_gene: TRBV6-5; j_gene: TRBJ1-2; abundance: NA; len: 13; d_gene: NA; CDR3aa: CASSYTRLQGYTF; CDR3nt: TGTGCCAGCAGTTATACCCGTCTACAGGGCTACACCTTC
v_gene: TRBV5-1; j_gene: TRBJ1-1; abundance: NA; len: 15; d_gene: NA; CDR3aa: CASSYGLLMNTEAFF; CDR3nt: TGCGCCAGCAGCTACGGACTGCTCATGAACACTGAAGCTTTCTTT
v_gene: TRBV28; j_gene: TRBJ2-7; abundance: NA; len: 14; d_gene: NA; CDR3aa: CASSLLAQLYEQYF; CDR3nt: TGTGCCAGCAGTTTATTGGCACAGCTCTACGAGCAGTACTTC
v_gene: TRBV28; j_gene: TRBJ1-5; abundance: NA; len: 14; d_gene: NA; CDR3aa: CASKLGDKLQPQHF; CDR3nt: TGTGCCAGCAAGCTAGGGGACAAGCTTCAGCCCCAGCATTTT
v_gene: TRBV30; j_gene: TRBJ2-3; abundance: NA; len: 14; d_gene: NA; CDR3aa: CAWSGGASTDTQYF; CDR3nt: TGTGCCTGGAGTGGCGGGGCTAGCACAGATACGCAGTATTTT
v_gene: TRBV7-3; j_gene: TRBJ1-1; abundance: few; len: 13; d_gene: NA; CDR3aa: CASSLKGDTEAFF; CDR3nt: TGTGCCAGCAGCTTAAAGGGGGACACTGAAGCTTTCTTT
v_gene: TRBV30; j_gene: TRBJ1-2; abundance: NA; len: 15; d_gene: TRBD1; CDR3aa: CAFAGTGVYNYGYTF; CDR3nt: TGTGCCTTCGCCGGGACAGGAGTTTATAACTATGGCTACACCTTC
v_gene: TRBV13; j_gene: TRBJ2-1; abundance: NA; len: 16; d_gene: TRBD2; CDR3aa: CASSYQLAGVVSEQFF; CDR3nt: TGTGCCAGCAGCTATCAACTAGCGGGAGTAGTAAGTGAGCAGTTCTTC
v_gene: TRBV7-9; j_gene: TRBJ2-2; abundance: NA; len: 15; d_gene: TRBD1; CDR3aa: CASSVRGNAAGELFF; CDR3nt: TGTGCCAGCAGCGTCAGGGGGAATGCCGCCGGGGAGCTGTTTTTT
v_gene: TRBV29-1; j_gene: TRBJ1-1; abundance: NA; len: 11; d_gene: TRBD1; CDR3aa: CSANRGTEAFF; CDR3nt: TGCAGCGCCAACAGGGGGACTGAGGCTTTCTTT
v_gene: TRBV7-9; j_gene: TRBJ1-1; abundance: NA; len: 17; d_gene: TRBD1; CDR3aa: CASSPPPGQGEGTEAFF; CDR3nt: TGTGCCAGTAGCCCCCCACCGGGACAGGGGGAGGGCACTGAAGCTTTCTTT
v_gene: TRBV2; j_gene: TRBJ2-7; abundance: NA; len: 14; d_gene: TRBD1; CDR3aa: CASSGGQSSYEQYF; CDR3nt: TGTGCCAGCAGTGGGGGACAGAGCTCCTACGAGCAGTACTTC
v_gene: TRBV6-5; j_gene: TRBJ2-3; abundance: few; len: 13; d_gene: NA; CDR3aa: CASSTSYLGTQYF; CDR3nt: TGTGCCAGCAGCACTTCCTACCTAGGTACGCAGTATTTT
v_gene: TRBV5-6; j_gene: TRBJ2-6; abundance: few; len: 14; d_gene: NA; CDR3aa: CASSPISGANVLTF; CDR3nt: TGTGCCAGCAGCCCCATCTCTGGGGCCAACGTCCTGACTTTC
v_gene: TRBV27; j_gene: TRBJ2-2; abundance: NA; len: 19; d_gene: TRBD2; CDR3aa: CASSLSGLAGGANTGELFF; CDR3nt: TGTGCCAGCAGTTTATCGGGGCTAGCGGGCGGTGCGAACACCGGGGAGCTGTTTTTT
v_gene: TRBV29-1; j_gene: TRBJ2-3; abundance: NA; len: 14; d_gene: TRBD1; CDR3aa: CSVEQGAVTDTQYF; CDR3nt: TGCAGCGTTGAACAGGGGGCGGTCACAGATACGCAGTATTTT
v_gene: TRBV7-7; j_gene: TRBJ2-5; abundance: NA; len: 13; d_gene: NA; CDR3aa: CASRKGVKETQYF; CDR3nt: TGTGCTAGCAGGAAAGGGGTCAAGGAGACCCAGTACTTC
v_gene: TRBV9; j_gene: TRBJ2-1; abundance: NA; len: 16; d_gene: TRBD1; CDR3aa: CASSVAGTGGYNEQFF; CDR3nt: TGTGCCAGCAGCGTCGCCGGGACAGGAGGCTACAATGAGCAGTTCTTC
v_gene: TRBV5-1; j_gene: TRBJ1-1; abundance: few; len: 14; d_gene: NA; CDR3aa: CASSTGNMNTEAFF; CDR3nt: TGCGCCAGCAGCACCGGGAACATGAACACTGAAGCTTTCTTT
v_gene: TRBV5-1; j_gene: TRBJ1-1; abundance: NA; len: 12; d_gene: TRBD1; CDR3aa: CASSLEGAEAFF; CDR3nt: TGCGCCAGCAGCTTGGAGGGGGCAGAAGCTTTCTTT
v_gene: TRBV4-3; j_gene: TRBJ2-5; abundance: NA; len: 15; d_gene: TRBD1; CDR3aa: CASSQVGTGEETQYF; CDR3nt: TGCGCCAGCAGCCAAGTGGGGACAGGGGAAGAGACCCAGTACTTC
v_gene: TRBV6-6; j_gene: TRBJ2-3; abundance: NA; len: 13; d_gene: TRBD2; CDR3aa: CASQREGTDTQYF; CDR3nt: TGTGCCAGCCAGCGGGAGGGCACAGATACGCAGTATTTT
v_gene: TRBV10-3; j_gene: TRBJ1-1; abundance: NA; len: 14; d_gene: NA; CDR3aa: CAISEGLRNTEAFF; CDR3nt: TGTGCCATCAGCGAGGGACTTAGGAACACTGAAGCTTTCTTT
v_gene: TRBV5-8; j_gene: TRBJ2-7; abundance: NA; len: 15; d_gene: TRBD2; CDR3aa: CASSAGGREGYEQYF; CDR3nt: TGTGCCAGCAGCGCCGGGGGGCGGGAGGGATACGAGCAGTACTTC
v_gene: TRBV7-9; j_gene: TRBJ2-1; abundance: few; len: 14; d_gene: NA; CDR3aa: CASSFIGGADEQFF; CDR3nt: TGTGCCAGCAGCTTTATTGGTGGGGCGGATGAGCAGTTCTTC
v_gene: TRBV18; j_gene: TRBJ2-3; abundance: NA; len: 16; d_gene: TRBD2; CDR3aa: CASSPGTSGATDTQYF; CDR3nt: TGTGCCAGCTCCCCTGGGACTAGCGGGGCCACAGATACGCAGTATTTT
v_gene: TRBV10-1; j_gene: TRBJ2-2; abundance: few; len: 14; d_gene: NA; CDR3aa: CASSEEGPPGELFF; CDR3nt: TGCGCCAGCAGTGAGGAGGGCCCTCCAGGGGAGCTGTTTTTT
v_gene: TRBV2; j_gene: TRBJ1-1; abundance: NA; len: 13; d_gene: NA; CDR3aa: CASRPGVNTEAFF; CDR3nt: TGTGCCAGCAGACCAGGGGTGAACACTGAAGCTTTCTTT
v_gene: TRBV7-2; j_gene: TRBJ2-5; abundance: NA; len: 13; d_gene: NA; CDR3aa: CASETGNRETQYF; CDR3nt: TGTGCCAGCGAAACCGGGAATCGGGAGACCCAGTACTTC
v_gene: TRBV7-9; j_gene: TRBJ1-2; abundance: NA; len: 14; d_gene: NA; CDR3aa: CASSLVAGVYGYTF; CDR3nt: TGTGCCAGCAGCTTAGTAGCAGGGGTTTATGGCTACACCTTC
v_gene: TRBV18; j_gene: TRBJ1-3; abundance: NA; len: 15; d_gene: TRBD1; CDR3aa: CASSLGQGGGNTIYF; CDR3nt: TGTGCCAGCTCACTGGGACAGGGCGGTGGAAACACCATATATTTT
v_gene: TRBV2; j_gene: TRBJ2-5; abundance: few; len: 12; d_gene: NA; CDR3aa: CASSEFEETQYF; CDR3nt: TGTGCCAGCAGTGAATTCGAGGAGACCCAGTACTTC
v_gene: TRBV7-9; j_gene: TRBJ1-1; abundance: NA; len: 12; d_gene: NA; CDR3aa: CASSPGGTEAFF; CDR3nt: TGTGCCAGCAGCCCGGGGGGCACTGAAGCTTTCTTT
v_gene: TRBV4-1; j_gene: TRBJ1-2; abundance: NA; len: 13; d_gene: NA; CDR3aa: CASSQDNFYGYTF; CDR3nt: TGCGCCAGCAGCCAAGACAACTTCTATGGCTACACCTTC
v_gene: TRBV7-8; j_gene: TRBJ2-7; abundance: NA; len: 12; d_gene: NA; CDR3aa: CASSPVDSRWYF; CDR3nt: TGTGCCAGCAGCCCAGTGGACTCCCGGTGGTACTTC
v_gene: TRBV6-5; j_gene: TRBJ2-5; abundance: NA; len: 13; d_gene: NA; CDR3aa: CASSQGRGETQYF; CDR3nt: TGTGCCAGCAGCCAGGGGCGGGGGGAGACCCAGTACTTC
v_gene: TRBV6-5; j_gene: TRBJ2-3; abundance: once; len: 15; d_gene: TRBD2; CDR3aa: CASRLLAASTDTQYF; CDR3nt: TGTGCCAGCAGGTTACTAGCGGCAAGCACAGATACGCAGTATTTT
v_gene: TRBV19; j_gene: TRBJ1-1; abundance: NA; len: 14; d_gene: NA; CDR3aa: CASSVVAGGTEAFF; CDR3nt: TGTGCCAGTAGTGTAGTAGCGGGGGGCACTGAAGCTTTCTTT
v_gene: TRBV6-1; j_gene: TRBJ2-1; abundance: NA; len: 16; d_gene: TRBD2; CDR3aa: CASSEGGGRNYNEQFF; CDR3nt: TGTGCCAGCAGTGAGGGCGGCGGGAGGAACTACAATGAGCAGTTCTTC
v_gene: TRBV2; j_gene: TRBJ2-5; abundance: few; len: 13; d_gene: NA; CDR3aa: CASSEGGGETQYF; CDR3nt: TGTGCCAGCAGTGAAGGGGGAGGAGAGACCCAGTACTTC
v_gene: TRBV27; j_gene: TRBJ2-7; abundance: NA; len: 16; d_gene: TRBD2; CDR3aa: CASSRLAGGRANEQYF; CDR3nt: TGTGCCAGCAGCAGACTAGCGGGAGGGAGGGCAAACGAGCAGTACTTC
v_gene: TRBV7-9; j_gene: TRBJ2-1; abundance: few; len: 15; d_gene: TRBD1; CDR3aa: CASSYRGRVYNEQFF; CDR3nt: TGTGCCAGCAGCTACAGGGGACGGGTATACAATGAGCAGTTCTTC
v_gene: TRBV2; j_gene: TRBJ2-1; abundance: once; len: 16; d_gene: TRBD2; CDR3aa: CASSELASGSLDEQFF; CDR3nt: TGTGCCAGCAGTGAACTGGCTAGCGGGAGTCTCGATGAGCAGTTCTTC
v_gene: TRBV2; j_gene: TRBJ2-7; abundance: NA; len: 16; d_gene: TRBD2; CDR3aa: CASSDFVAGGGYEQYF; CDR3nt: TGTGCCAGCAGTGATTTCGTAGCGGGAGGGGGGTACGAGCAGTACTTC
v_gene: TRBV4-3; j_gene: TRBJ2-7; abundance: NA; len: 15; d_gene: NA; CDR3aa: CASSQDRQGVYEQYF; CDR3nt: TGCGCCAGCAGCCAAGATCGCCAGGGCGTCTACGAGCAGTACTTC
v_gene: TRBV18; j_gene: TRBJ2-7; abundance: few; len: 12; d_gene: NA; CDR3aa: CASSPPGNEQYF; CDR3nt: TGTGCCAGCTCACCCCCGGGAAACGAGCAGTACTTC
v_gene: TRBV7-2; j_gene: TRBJ2-7; abundance: NA; len: 14; d_gene: NA; CDR3aa: CASSLEVSAYEQYF; CDR3nt: TGTGCCAGCAGCTTAGAAGTCAGTGCCTACGAGCAGTACTTC
v_gene: TRBV28; j_gene: TRBJ2-7; abundance: once; len: 15; d_gene: TRBD2; CDR3aa: CASSSLSGGGYEQYF; CDR3nt: TGTGCCAGCAGTTCCCTTAGCGGGGGTGGCTACGAGCAGTACTTC